Below are 2 T cell receptor beta chains sequenced from a single sample in a study of blood T cell repertoires in COVID-19. Using immunoSEQ multiplex PCR, the repertoire was profiled, and TCRdb retains in-frame clones only, with some absent. This sample yields about 160,000 clones, of which 65% to 90% are seen a single time; roughly 3.5% belongs to the top ten. Specimen: peripheral blood. These receptors all stem from a man between 65 and 79 years old with acute or convalescent COVID-19.

V is TRBV28 and J is TRBJ1-6; maybe TRBD1 (6 bases). V was trimmed by 1 base and J by 7 bases, leaving 14 bases between them. From germline, CDR1 is MDHEN and CDR2 SYDVKM. CDR3 length equals 16 residues. CDR3 DNA sequence: TGTGCCAGCAGTTTATTGTATTCAGGGGTCAATTCACCCCTCCACTTT. Translated: CASSLLYSGVNSPLHF.

The chain is built from TRBV27 and TRBJ1-1; 9 bases are shared with TRBD1. This CDR3 has 15 amino acids. Losses at the gene ends were 9 bases for V and 1 base for J; bases not matched to a gene: 9. Germline CDR1 reads MNHEY; CDR2 reads SMNVEV (reference sequence). The CDR3 sequence: CARDRGGRENTEAFF. The CDR3 region has the DNA TGTGCCAGAGACAGGGGGGGCAGGGAGAACACTGAAGCTTTCTTT.